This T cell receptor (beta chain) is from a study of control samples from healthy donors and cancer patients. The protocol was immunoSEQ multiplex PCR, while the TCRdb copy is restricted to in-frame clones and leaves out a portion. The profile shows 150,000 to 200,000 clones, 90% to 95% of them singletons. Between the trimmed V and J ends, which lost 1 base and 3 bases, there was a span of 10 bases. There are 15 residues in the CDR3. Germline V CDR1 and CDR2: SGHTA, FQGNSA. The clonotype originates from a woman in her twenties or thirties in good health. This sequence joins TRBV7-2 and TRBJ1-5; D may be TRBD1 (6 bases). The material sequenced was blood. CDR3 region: CASSLGGGNNQPQHF. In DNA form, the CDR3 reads TGTGCCAGCAGCTTAGGAGGGGGAAACAATCAGCCCCAGCATTTT.